Included here is one T cell receptor (beta chain) sequence, with context. Its antigen remains unidentified. This sample is drawn from a study of immune evolution from preneoplasia to lung adenocarcinoma. Study-wide points: Normal lung had the highest top T cell clone frequencies.

From germline, CDR1 is SGHVS and CDR2 FQNEAQ. This CDR3 comprises 12 residues. V was pared by 5 bases and J by 15 bases, with 17 bases between. The protocol was immunoSEQ multiplex PCR, while the TCRdb copy is restricted to in-frame clones and leaves out a portion. The sample has about 3,600 clones, 77% seen once. Input material: FFPE adjacent normal lung tissue. The receptor's source is a person aged 70 to 85 with lung adenocarcinoma. V is TRBV7-8 and J is TRBJ2-1; possibly TRBD1 for D (5 bases). The CDR3 DNA is TGTGCCAGCAGCCCCGACAGCGTACCGCGGTTCTTC. Amino acids: CASSPDSVPRFF. Complete variable domain (other parts from reference TRBV7-8 and TRBJ2-1): GAGVSQSPRYKVAKRGQDVALRCDPISGHVSLFWYQQALGQGPEFLTYFQNEAQLDKSGLPSDRFFAERPEGSVSTLKIQRTQQEDSAVYLCASSPDSVPRFFGPGTRLTVL.